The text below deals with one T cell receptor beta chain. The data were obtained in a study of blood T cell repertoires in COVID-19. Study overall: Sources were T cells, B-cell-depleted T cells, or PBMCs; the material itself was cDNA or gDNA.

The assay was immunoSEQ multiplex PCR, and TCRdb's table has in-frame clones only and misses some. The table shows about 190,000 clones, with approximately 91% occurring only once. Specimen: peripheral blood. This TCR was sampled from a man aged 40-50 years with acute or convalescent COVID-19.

The CDR3 sequence is CASGFNRDSHSYNEQFF. DNA for the CDR3: TGTGCTAGTGGTTTCAACCGGGACAGCCATTCCTACAATGAGCAGTTCTTC. The chain joins TRBV12-5 to TRBJ2-1, with 7 nucleotides matching TRBD1. This CDR3 spans 17 amino acids. Losses at the gene ends were 3 bases for V and 1 base for J; bases not matched to a gene: 9. Germline lookup yields CDR1 LGHNT and CDR2 FRNRAP.